This TCR beta chain was recovered during a study of CD4+ T cells in melanoma. General study findings and limits: CD8+ T cell, macrophage and B cell function reportedly correlated with neoantigen-specific CD4+ T cells. Diverse differentiation states were reported for melanoma neoantigen-specific CD4+ T cells.

After removal of 6 bases from V and 3 bases from J, the junction contained 8 bases not matched to a gene. Germline lookup yields CDR1 LGHNT and CDR2 FRNRAP. CDR3 length equals 16 residues. In regard to this clone: The target antigen is unknown.

This table comes from immunoSEQ multiplex PCR, and its TCRdb copy is limited to in-frame clones, with some not included. The table includes some 14,000 clones, over 80% detected once. Sequences were obtained from cells from a culture (not recorded whether cultured in vitro). This chain uses TRBV12-5 with TRBJ2-2; TRBD1 aligns across 9 bases. This clonotype was obtained from a human donor with melanoma. The chain's CDR3 is CASGPSWTGDTGELFF. CDR3 bases: TGTGCTAGTGGGCCGAGCTGGACAGGGGACACCGGGGAGCTGTTTTTT.